This T cell receptor (beta chain) was captured by sequencing in a study of OX40 agonist ivuxolimab in advanced cancers. This CDR3 comprises 14 residues. V was shortened by 0 bases and J by 0 bases, with 6 bases between the two germline ends. Germline CDR1 SGDLS, CDR2 YYNGEE. Repertoires were generated with immunoSEQ multiplex PCR, while TCRdb's copy carries only in-frame clones and drops some. The sample carries tens of thousands of clones, around 90% recorded once. This sequence joins TRBV9 and TRBJ2-5; no definite D call. This TCR derives from an adult with an advanced solid tumor such as melanoma, head and neck, liver or kidney cancer. The specimen was CD4+ or CD8+ T cells sorted from blood, collected in a trial of the OX40 agonist ivuxolimab. For the CDR3, the DNA is TGTGCCAGCAGCGTAGACTGGGACCAAGAGACCCAGTACTTC. Its translation: CASSVDWDQETQYF.